These 30 T cell receptor beta chains were sequenced from one sample in a study of cytomegalovirus exposure and HLA in healthy donors (dated by TCRdb to 2016 to 2017). The library was generated by the immunoSEQ multiplex PCR assay. A mixture of 60 forward primers for TCR Vbeta segments and 13 reverse primers for TCR Jbeta segments was used in the multiplex PCR. What TCRdb holds here is the immuneACCESS table cut down to in-frame rearrangements. Part of the clones is not present; checked against another copy, under half of the missing clones reflect an unresolved V gene, and the others are unexplained. The sample records 90,000 to 110,000 clones, roughly 13% of which are singletons. The ten largest clones take up about 16% of the sample. Sample: PBMCs. These receptors were obtained from a man aged 40-49 years in good health and CMV-seropositive.

The rearrangement joins TRBV7-9 to TRBJ2-3; 10 bases agree with TRBD2. The CDR3 is made up of 16 amino acids. CDR1 is SEHNR, CDR2 FQNEAQ, per germline (reference sequence). V lost 5 bases and J lost 0; bases outside the gene matches: 5. In nucleotides, the CDR3 is TGTGCCAGCAGCAACGGACTAGCGGACAGCACAGATACGCAGTATTTT. It is translated as CASSNGLADSTDTQYF.

This clone was detected a few times. The CDR3 is CALDTEAFF. CDR3 coding DNA: TGTGCCCTTGACACTGAAGCTTTCTTT. The gene calls are TRBV27 and TRBJ1-1; D unresolved. Germline V lookup: CDR1 MNHEY, CDR2 SMNVEV (reference sequence). V was trimmed by 11 bases and J by 3 bases, leaving 4 bases between them. The CDR3 runs to 9 residues.

The chain employs TRBV28 and TRBJ2-7, with 9 bases fitting TRBD1. The V gene's germline CDR1 is MDHEN and CDR2 SYDVKM. Trimming cost V 7 bases and J 1 base; bases outside gene matches: 14. This CDR3 is 17 amino acids long. The CDR3 region is CASNWTPSGTGSYEQYF. The CDR3 DNA reads TGTGCCAGCAACTGGACCCCTTCCGGGACAGGGTCCTACGAGCAGTACTTC.

This chain connects TRBV5-1 to TRBJ2-7; 14 positions agree with TRBD2. Germline V gene data show CDR1 as SGHRS and CDR2 as YFSETQ. V dropped 4 bases and J dropped 5; count of bases not matched to a gene: 5. The CDR3 extends over 15 amino acids. The CDR3 DNA follows: TGCGCCAGCAGCCCGGGACTAGCGGGAGCCCACGAGCAGTACTTC. It translates to CASSPGLAGAHEQYF.

This clone was seen a few times. The chain recombines TRBV25-1 with TRBJ2-6; D is ambiguous. Germline CDR1 MGHDK, CDR2 SYGVNS. Trimming took off 4 bases at V and 1 base at J, with 2 bases between the two ends. CDR3 length: 13 residues. CDR3 in amino acids: CASSASGANVLTF. In DNA form, the CDR3 reads TGTGCCAGCAGTGCATCTGGGGCCAACGTCCTGACTTTC.

The chain recombines TRBV5-1 with TRBJ1-1; no clear D gene. The V gene's germline CDR1 is SGHRS and CDR2 YFSETQ. The V gene lost 2 bases and the J gene lost 1 base, with 6 bases spanning the gap. The CDR3 sequence is 13 residues long. The CDR3 reads CASSFQENTEAFF. In DNA, the CDR3 is TGCGCCAGCAGCTTTCAGGAGAACACTGAAGCTTTCTTT.

The chain couples TRBV9 to TRBJ1-1; tentatively, D is TRBD1 (6 bases). Germline CDR1 reads SGDLS; CDR2 reads YYNGEE. Between the trimmed V and J ends, which lost 0 bases and 4 bases, there was a span of 16 bases. The CDR3 sequence is 16 residues long. The CDR3 protein is CASSVDQGWRGTEAFF. The CDR3, as DNA: TGTGCCAGCAGCGTAGATCAGGGGTGGAGAGGCACTGAAGCTTTCTTT.

The chain joins TRBV5-4 to TRBJ2-3; D unclear. V was cut by 4 bases and J by 1 base, with 13 bases left in between. The V gene's germline CDR1 is SGHNT and CDR2 YYREEE (reference sequence). The CDR3 consists of 15 residues. The CDR3 coding sequence is TGTGCCAGCAGCCCCAGACTGGCCGGCACAGATACGCAGTATTTT. Translated: CASSPRLAGTDTQYF.

This chain uses TRBV7-2 with TRBJ1-1; D is uncertain. This CDR3 has 12 residues. From germline, CDR1 is SGHTA and CDR2 FQGNSA. With 3 bases removed from V and 5 bases from J, the gap between germline ends came to 7 bases. The CDR3 DNA is TGTGCCAGCAGCTTTGTCGGGACTGAAGCTTTCTTT. It yields the protein CASSFVGTEAFF.

This clone occurred a few times. The chain has TRBV7-9 and TRBJ2-7, with 11 bases lining up with TRBD1. The CDR3 consists of 14 residues. Germline V gene sequence: CDR1 SEHNR, CDR2 FQNEAQ (reference sequence). Trimming took 5 bases from V and 6 from J; bases not matched to a gene: 6. The CDR3 region has the DNA TGTGCCAGCAGCGGACAGGGGGCTTTCTCCGAGCAGTACTTC. It specifies CASSGQGAFSEQYF.

This clone has more than one count but fewer than ten. The chain carries TRBV28 and TRBJ2-1, with 7 bases aligning to TRBD2. The CDR3 loop spans 15 amino acids. J lost 2 bases, V lost 5 bases, and 6 bases had no gene match. Germline CDR1 reads MDHEN; CDR2 reads SYDVKM. CDR3 sequence (DNA): TGTGCCAGCAGTCCTCTAGCGGACACCTACAATGAGCAGTTCTTC. Translated, it gives CASSPLADTYNEQFF.

V is TRBV11-3 and J is TRBJ2-2; TRBD2 matches 8 bases. The CDR3 is 18 residues long. Trimming took 5 bases from V and 13 from J; bases not matched to a gene: 24. The germline V gene encodes CDR1 SGHNT and CDR2 YENEEA. CDR3 sequence: CASSPPSGLAGLLRGLFF. The CDR3, as DNA: TGTGCCAGCAGCCCCCCTTCCGGGCTAGCGGGCCTCCTCCGGGGGCTGTTTTTT.

In its sample, this clone was seen a few times. The chain carries TRBV18 and TRBJ2-7, with 8 bases aligning to TRBD2. The length of the CDR3 is 15 residues. The V segment lost 4 bases and the J segment 2 bases; nucleotides outside the gene matches: 7. Germline assignment: CDR1 KGHSH and CDR2 LQKENI. As DNA, the CDR3 is TGTGCCAGCTCACTCCGGGCGGGAGGACCCTACGAGCAGTACTTC. This encodes CASSLRAGGPYEQYF.

The CDR3 DNA is TGTGCCAGCAGCTTAGCTCGGACAGTCATGAACACTGAAGCTTTCTTT. Protein: CASSLARTVMNTEAFF. The rearrangement uses TRBV7-9 and TRBJ1-1, with D perhaps TRBD1 (6 bases). Germline V CDR1 and CDR2: SEHNR, FQNEAQ (reference sequence). This CDR3 has 16 amino acids. The V end lost 0 bases, the J end lost 0 bases, and 11 bases lay between the germline ends.

This clone was counted between two and nine times. V and J are TRBV5-1 and TRBJ2-3, with 8 bases identical to TRBD1. The J segment lost 0 bases and the V segment lost 4 bases, leaving 4 bases of the junction unmatched. Per the germline V gene, CDR1 is SGHRS and CDR2 is YFSETQ. The CDR3 totals 15 residues. The CDR3 is CASSAGQASTDTQYF. In nucleotides, the CDR3 is TGCGCCAGCAGCGCGGGACAGGCTAGCACAGATACGCAGTATTTT. Supplemented by reference TRBV5-1 and TRBJ2-3, the full variable domain reads KAGVTQTPRYLIKTRGQQVTLSCSPISGHRSVSWYQQTPGQGLQFLFEYFSETQRNKGNFPGRFSGRQFSNSRSEMNVSTLELGDSALYLCASSAGQASTDTQYFGPGTRLTVL.

This clone was recorded only once. This chain uses TRBV28 with TRBJ2-1; 10 bases are shared with TRBD2. The germline gives CDR1 MDHEN, CDR2 SYDVKM. V trimming: 6 bases; J trimming: 6 bases; junction bases outside the gene matches: 8. The length of the CDR3 is 15 residues. The CDR3 is CASSSGTSVVNEQFF. CDR3 nucleotides: TGTGCCAGCAGCTCCGGGACTAGCGTCGTCAATGAGCAGTTCTTC. Looking up the rest from reference TRBV28 and TRBJ2-1 gives the full variable domain: DVKVTQSSRYLVKRTGEKVFLECVQDMDHENMFWYRQDPGLGLRLIYFSYDVKMKEKGDIPEGYSVSREKKERFSLILESASTNQTSMYLCASSSGTSVVNEQFFGPGTRLTVL.

The V gene is TRBV27, the J gene TRBJ2-3, with TRBD2 matching over 7 bases. J was trimmed by 6 bases and V by 3 bases; bases with no gene match: 3. The germline CDR1 and CDR2 sequences are MNHEY and SMNVEV (reference sequence). CDR3 length: 13 residues. Here the CDR3 reads CASSFQGGDTQYF. CDR3 coding DNA: TGTGCCAGCAGTTTCCAGGGAGGGGATACGCAGTATTTT.

This clone has only a few counts. The chain has TRBV2 and TRBJ1-1, with TRBD1 as a possible D gene (6 bases). This CDR3 has 13 amino acids. Germline-derived CDR1 and CDR2 are SNHLY and FYNNEI. V lost 5 bases and J 2 bases, leaving 9 bases between the germline ends. The CDR3 region has the DNA TGTGCCAGCAGTTCCAGGGGTAACACTGAAGCTTTCTTT. Translation: CASSSRGNTEAFF.

The chain joins TRBV20-1 to TRBJ2-1; D remains unclear. The V gene lost 4 bases and the J gene lost 7 bases, with 5 bases spanning the gap. This CDR3 is built from 10 residues. Germline V gene data show CDR1 as DFQATT and CDR2 as SNEGSKA (reference sequence). CDR3 loop: CSANGNEQFF. Here the CDR3 DNA reads TGCAGTGCTAACGGGAATGAGCAGTTCTTC.

Only a few counts were recorded for this clone. As DNA, the CDR3 is TGTGCCAGCAGTCCCGTAGCGGGAGTTCGCCAAGAGACCCAGTACTTC. Protein: CASSPVAGVRQETQYF. This rearrangement joins TRBV27 to TRBJ2-5, with 9 bases that match TRBD2. V dropped 5 bases and J dropped 1; count of bases not matched to a gene: 8. CDR1 and CDR2 (germline): MNHEY, SMNVEV (reference sequence). The CDR3 extends over 16 amino acids.

J is TRBJ1-1 and V is TRBV10-3; TRBD1 matches at 7 bases. With V trimmed by 7 bases and J by 5 bases, 10 bases remained unmatched. Germline assignment: CDR1 ENHRY and CDR2 SYGVKD. The CDR3 consists of 14 residues. CDR3 region: CAITLDRVQTEAFF. CDR3 in DNA: TGTGCCATCACCCTCGACAGGGTCCAGACTGAAGCTTTCTTT.

This chain connects TRBV6-1 to TRBJ2-3; weak D call: TRBD2 (5 bases). The V end was cut by 8 bases, the J end by 1 base, with 16 bases between. The CDR3 contains 15 residues. Germline CDR1 is MNHNS and CDR2 is SASEGT. The CDR3 protein is CASLPLSGGTDTQYF. DNA for the CDR3: TGTGCCAGCCTTCCCCTCAGCGGTGGCACAGATACGCAGTATTTT.

This clone has just a few counts. The V gene is TRBV5-4, the J gene TRBJ1-2; the match to TRBD1 covers 8 bases. Germline trimming cut 6 bases from V and 6 bases from J; bases unmatched to any gene: 4. The CDR3 is 12 residues long. CDR1 and CDR2 (germline): SGHNT, YYREEE (reference sequence). The CDR3 reads CASTGQGHGYTF. CDR3 in DNA: TGTGCCAGCACCGGACAGGGACATGGCTACACCTTC.

The chain carries TRBV18 and TRBJ2-1; D may be TRBD2 (5 bases). CDR1 is KGHSH, CDR2 LQKENI, per germline. The germline V and J ends were trimmed by 2 bases and 6 bases, with 11 bases remaining between them. CDR3 length: 14 amino acids. For the CDR3, the DNA is TGTGCCAGCTCACCATCCAGCGGAGTCAATGAGCAGTTCTTC. Translation gives CASSPSSGVNEQFF.

This clone was counted only a few times. V usage is TRBV20-1 and J usage is TRBJ1-2; no definite D call. CDR1 is DFQATT and CDR2 is SNEGSKA in the germline V gene (reference sequence). Trimming removed 6 bases from V and 8 bases from J, with 13 bases in between. This CDR3 contains 11 residues. The CDR3 DNA follows: TGCAGTGCCCCCTCCCCGAGGGGCTACACCTTC. Its protein product is CSAPSPRGYTF.

This chain connects TRBV19 to TRBJ1-3; 7 bases match TRBD1. CDR1 is LNHDA, CDR2 SQIVND, per germline (reference sequence). CDR3 size: 16 residues. V shed 0 bases and J 2 bases; nucleotides not matched to a gene: 4. CDR3 protein: CASSIEGTATGNTIYF. CDR3 sequence (DNA): TGTGCCAGTAGTATAGAAGGGACAGCAACTGGAAACACCATATATTTT.

The V gene is TRBV6-1, the J gene TRBJ2-3, with 7 bases lining up with TRBD2. The V gene end was trimmed by 4 bases and the J gene end by 0 bases; junction bases not matched to a gene: 7. Germline CDR1 MNHNS, CDR2 SASEGT. CDR3 length: 16 amino acids. The DNA of the CDR3 is TGTGCCAGCAGTGCGGTCGGGACTACTAGCACAGATACGCAGTATTTT. Protein sequence: CASSAVGTTSTDTQYF.

This clone was observed a few times. The chain links TRBV11-3 to TRBJ2-2; 8 bases are a match to TRBD1. Germline trimming cut 5 bases from V and 4 bases from J; bases unmatched to any gene: 9. In germline, CDR1 is SGHNT, CDR2 YENEEA. The CDR3 extends over 16 amino acids. CDR3 sequence (DNA): TGTGCCAGCAGCCCCGGACAGGGTTTAAGCACCGGGGAGCTGTTTTTT. As protein: CASSPGQGLSTGELFF.

This clone has more than one count but fewer than ten. V is TRBV27 and J is TRBJ2-1, with D tentatively TRBD2 (5 bases). The CDR3 length is 13 residues. V was clipped by 5 bases and J by 12 bases, with 17 bases between them. Germline-derived CDR1 and CDR2 are MNHEY and SMNVEV (reference sequence). The CDR3 here is CASSPRDYSGQFF. The CDR3 coding sequence is TGTGCCAGCAGTCCCCGAGACTACTCGGGGCAGTTCTTC.

The chain couples TRBV6-5 to TRBJ2-3; D is unclear. This CDR3 is built from 13 residues. The germline V gene encodes CDR1 MNHEY and CDR2 SVGAGI. Trimming took 6 bases from V and 1 from J, leaving 8 bases between them. This CDR3 is CASRLRGTDTQYF. The CDR3 bases are TGTGCCAGCAGGCTCCGCGGCACAGATACGCAGTATTTT.